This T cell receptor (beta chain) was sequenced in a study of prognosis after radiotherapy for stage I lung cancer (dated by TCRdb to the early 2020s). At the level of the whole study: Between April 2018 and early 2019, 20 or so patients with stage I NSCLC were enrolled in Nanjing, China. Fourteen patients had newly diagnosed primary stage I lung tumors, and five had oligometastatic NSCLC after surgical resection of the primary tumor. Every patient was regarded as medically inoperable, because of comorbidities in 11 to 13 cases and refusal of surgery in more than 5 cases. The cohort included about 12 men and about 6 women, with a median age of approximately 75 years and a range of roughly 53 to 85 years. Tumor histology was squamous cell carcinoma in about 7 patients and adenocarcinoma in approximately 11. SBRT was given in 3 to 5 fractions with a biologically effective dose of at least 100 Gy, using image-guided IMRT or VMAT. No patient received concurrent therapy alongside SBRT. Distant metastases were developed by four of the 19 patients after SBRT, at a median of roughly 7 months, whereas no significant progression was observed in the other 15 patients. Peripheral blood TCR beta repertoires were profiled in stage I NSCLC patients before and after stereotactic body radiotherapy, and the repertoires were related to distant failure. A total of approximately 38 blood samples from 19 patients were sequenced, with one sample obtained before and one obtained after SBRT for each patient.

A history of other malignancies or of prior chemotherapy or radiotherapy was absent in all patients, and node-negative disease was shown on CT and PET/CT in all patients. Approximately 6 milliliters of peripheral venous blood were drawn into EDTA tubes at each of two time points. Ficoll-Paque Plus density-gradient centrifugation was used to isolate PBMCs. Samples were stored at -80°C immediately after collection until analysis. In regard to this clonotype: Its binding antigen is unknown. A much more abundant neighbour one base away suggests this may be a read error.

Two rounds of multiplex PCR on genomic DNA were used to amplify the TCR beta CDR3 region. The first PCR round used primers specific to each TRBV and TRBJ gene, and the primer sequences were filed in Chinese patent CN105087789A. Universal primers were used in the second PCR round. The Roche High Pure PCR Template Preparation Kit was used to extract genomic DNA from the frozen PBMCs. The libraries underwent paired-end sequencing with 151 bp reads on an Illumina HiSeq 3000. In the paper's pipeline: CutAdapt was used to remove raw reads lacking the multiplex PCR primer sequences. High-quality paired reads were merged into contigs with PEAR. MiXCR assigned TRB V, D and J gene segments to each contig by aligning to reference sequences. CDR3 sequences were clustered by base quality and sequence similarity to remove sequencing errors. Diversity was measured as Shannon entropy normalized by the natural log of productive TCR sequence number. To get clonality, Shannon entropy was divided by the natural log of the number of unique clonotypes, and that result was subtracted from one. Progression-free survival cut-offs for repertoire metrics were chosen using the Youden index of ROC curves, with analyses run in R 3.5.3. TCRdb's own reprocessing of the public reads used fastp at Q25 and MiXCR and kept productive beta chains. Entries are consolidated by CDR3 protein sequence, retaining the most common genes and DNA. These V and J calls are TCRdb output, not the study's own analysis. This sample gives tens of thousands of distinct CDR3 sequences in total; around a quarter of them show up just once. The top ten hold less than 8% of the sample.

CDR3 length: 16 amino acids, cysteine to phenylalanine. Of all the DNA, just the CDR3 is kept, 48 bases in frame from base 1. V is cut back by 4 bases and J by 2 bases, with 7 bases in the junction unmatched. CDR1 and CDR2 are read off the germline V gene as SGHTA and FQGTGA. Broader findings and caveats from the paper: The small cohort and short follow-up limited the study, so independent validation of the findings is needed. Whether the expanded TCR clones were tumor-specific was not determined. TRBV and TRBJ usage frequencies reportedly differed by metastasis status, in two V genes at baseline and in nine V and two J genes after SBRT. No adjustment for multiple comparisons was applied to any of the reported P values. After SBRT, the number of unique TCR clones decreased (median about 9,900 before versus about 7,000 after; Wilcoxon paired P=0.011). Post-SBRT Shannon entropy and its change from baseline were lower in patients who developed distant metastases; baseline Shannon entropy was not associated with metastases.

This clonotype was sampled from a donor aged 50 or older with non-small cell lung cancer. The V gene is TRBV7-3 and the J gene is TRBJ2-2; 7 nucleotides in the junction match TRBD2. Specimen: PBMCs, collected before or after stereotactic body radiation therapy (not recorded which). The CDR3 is CASSSSGVGNTGELFF. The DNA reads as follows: TGTGCCAGCAGCTCGAGCGGGGTGGGCAACACCGGGGAGCTGTTTTTT.